This T cell receptor beta chain was sequenced during a study of persistence of HIV-infected CD4 T cells. Study in general: Donors were ART-treated; their CMV- and Gag-responding CD4+ T cells were isolated.

An overlapping HIV-1 Gag peptide pool stimulated these cells at roughly 1 ug/peptide/mL. CD40L-negative CD69-negative CD45RO-high memory CD4+ T cells were sorted as populations depleted of antigen-responding cells. To note about this clone: Antigen: not known.

The study, taken as a whole, reports: TCRbeta richness was lower in CMV- and Gag-responding cells than in anti-CD3/anti-CD28-responding cells. TCR oligoclonality correlated with proviral oligoclonality in the same sorted populations.

This was the immunoSEQ version 4 assay in survey mode. Using immunoSEQ multiplex PCR, the repertoire was profiled, and TCRdb retains in-frame clones only, with some absent. The sample has some 58,000 clones; 65% to 80% are singletons. The TCR was taken from an adult man with HIV who was CMV-seropositive. Source: CD4+ T cells sorted from PBMCs after approximately 19-hour stimulation, taken from a patient who received antiretroviral therapy.

The CDR3 DNA reads TGTGCCAGTAGTATCGGGGCCTCTGAAAAACTGTTTTTT. This codes for CASSIGASEKLFF. V usage is TRBV19 and J usage is TRBJ1-4; possible D gene TRBD1, 5 bases. V was cut by 3 bases and J by 7 bases, with 9 bases left in between. Germline-derived CDR1 and CDR2 are LNHDA and SQIVND (reference sequence). This CDR3 is built from 13 residues.